The 23 T cell receptor beta chains in this list originate from one sample, sequenced in a study of blood T cell repertoires in COVID-19. Profiled with immunoSEQ multiplex PCR; TCRdb holds only in-frame clones, not every one. The table includes some 240,000 clones, over 70% detected once. The sequencing input was peripheral blood. The receptors originated from a woman between 65 and 79 years old with COVID-19, enrolled during active disease.

The chain links TRBV6-5 to TRBJ1-1, with 7 bases aligning to TRBD1. Germline CDR1 MNHEY, CDR2 SVGAGI. The length of the CDR3 is 12 residues. The J segment lost 4 bases and the V segment lost 7 bases, leaving 3 bases of the junction unmatched. CDR3 residues: CASNRGRTEAFF. In nucleotides, the CDR3 is TGTGCCAGCAACAGGGGTCGCACTGAAGCTTTCTTT.

This clone was detected once. The CDR3 loop reads CASSAQWRLSEKLFF. CDR3 bases: TGTGCCAGTAGTGCTCAGTGGAGGCTAAGTGAAAAACTGTTTTTT. The chain couples TRBV19 to TRBJ1-4; no reliable D call. V lost 5 bases and J lost 7, with 17 bases in between. The CDR3 loop spans 15 amino acids. Germline V gene data show CDR1 as LNHDA and CDR2 as SQIVND (reference sequence).

About this clone itself: Different DNA sequences within this sample yield the same CDR3. This rearrangement joins TRBV5-1 to TRBJ2-7; D unresolved. Germline V gene data show CDR1 as SGHRS and CDR2 as YFSETQ. The CDR3 runs to 12 residues. The V end was cut by 0 bases, the J end by 5 bases, with 6 bases between. The CDR3 spells CASSLGADEQYF. DNA of the CDR3: TGCGCCAGCAGCTTGGGGGCAGACGAGCAGTACTTC. The complete variable domain, with remaining parts taken from reference TRBV5-1 and TRBJ2-7, reads KAGVTQTPRYLIKTRGQQVTLSCSPISGHRSVSWYQQTPGQGLQFLFEYFSETQRNKGNFPGRFSGRQFSNSRSEMNVSTLELGDSALYLCASSLGADEQYFGPGTRLTVT.

The V and J genes are TRBV28 and TRBJ2-1; 9 bases match TRBD1. This CDR3 is built from 15 residues. CDR1 is MDHEN, CDR2 SYDVKM, per germline. With V trimmed by 6 bases and J by 3 bases, 6 bases remained unmatched. The CDR3 region has the DNA TGTGCCAGCAGCCCACAGGGGGCATTCTACAATGAGCAGTTCTTC. Its translation is CASSPQGAFYNEQFF.

J is TRBJ2-7 and V is TRBV7-2; D perhaps matches TRBD2 (6 bases). The CDR3 is 15 amino acids. Between the trimmed V and J ends, which lost 1 base and 3 bases, there was a span of 13 bases. The germline gives CDR1 SGHTA, CDR2 FQGNSA. CDR3 residues: CASSLVGGIGYEQYF. In nucleotides, the CDR3 is TGTGCCAGCAGCTTAGTAGGCGGGATTGGCTACGAGCAGTACTTC.

This chain uses TRBV5-8 with TRBJ2-2; TRBD1 agrees at 7 bases. The V gene end was trimmed by 5 bases and the J gene end by 4 bases; junction bases not matched to a gene: 8. Germline CDR1 reads SGHTS; CDR2 reads YDEGEE. The CDR3 is 15 residues long. The CDR3 DNA follows: TGTGCCAGCAGTAGACAGGGTGTCCTCACCGGGGAGCTGTTTTTT. Amino acid sequence: CASSRQGVLTGELFF.

The chain carries TRBV6-5 and TRBJ2-1; 12 nucleotides align to TRBD2. V trimming: 0 bases; J trimming: 7 bases; junction bases outside the gene matches: 4. This CDR3 is 16 amino acids long. Germline V gene sequence: CDR1 MNHEY, CDR2 SVGAGI. CDR3 coding DNA: TGTGCCAGCAGTTACTCGTACGGACTAGCGGGAAATGAGCAGTTCTTC. This codes for CASSYSYGLAGNEQFF.

The chain recombines TRBV27 with TRBJ1-1, with D perhaps matching TRBD1 (6 bases). The germline gives CDR1 MNHEY, CDR2 SMNVEV (reference sequence). The CDR3 totals 15 residues. V was shortened by 4 bases and J by 1 base, with 13 bases between the two germline ends. CDR3 residues: CASSWGRARNTEAFF. In DNA, the CDR3 is TGTGCCAGCAGTTGGGGGCGAGCTAGGAACACTGAAGCTTTCTTT.

The chain uses TRBV14 and TRBJ2-3, with TRBD2 identical over 11 bases. This CDR3 is 17 amino acids long. The germline CDR1 and CDR2 sequences are SGHDN and FVKESK. Trimming removed 1 base from V and 2 bases from J; junction bases left unmatched: 5. CDR3 nucleotides: TGTGCCAGCAGCCAAGGGAGGACTAGCGGGTTCACAGATACGCAGTATTTT. This sequence encodes CASSQGRTSGFTDTQYF.

V usage is TRBV9 and J usage is TRBJ1-3, with D unresolved. There are 14 residues in the CDR3. Trimming left V 0 bases short and J 0 bases short, with 4 bases between. Germline-derived CDR1 and CDR2 are SGDLS and YYNGEE. Here the CDR3 reads CASSVGVSGNTIYF. DNA of the CDR3: TGTGCCAGCAGCGTAGGAGTCTCTGGAAACACCATATATTTT.

The V and J genes are TRBV30 and TRBJ1-1; D possibly corresponds to TRBD1 (5 bases). CDR3 length equals 16 residues. Germline CDR1 reads GTSNPN; CDR2 reads SVGIG (reference sequence). V shed 0 bases and J shed 5 bases, with 19 bases lying between them. DNA of the CDR3: TGTGCCTGGAGTGTACTCCGAAGCAGGGCGGGAACTGAAGCTTTCTTT. This sequence encodes CAWSVLRSRAGTEAFF.

This chain joins TRBV7-9 and TRBJ1-1; TRBD1 is a possible D gene (5 bases). Trimming stripped 3 bases from V and 0 bases from J, with 14 bases between. CDR3 length equals 16 residues. CDR1 and CDR2 (germline): SEHNR, FQNEAQ (reference sequence). In DNA, the CDR3 is TGTGCCAGCAGCTTCGGGGGGAATCTAATGAACACTGAAGCTTTCTTT. It yields the protein CASSFGGNLMNTEAFF. Supplemented by reference TRBV7-9 and TRBJ1-1, the full variable domain reads DTGVSQNPRHKITKRGQNVTFRCDPISEHNRLYWYRQTLGQGPEFLTYFQNEAQLEKSRLLSDRFSAERPKGSFSTLEIQRTEQGDSAMYLCASSFGGNLMNTEAFFGQGTRLTVV.

The count of this clone is one. The chain couples TRBV18 to TRBJ1-1; D unresolved. The CDR3 is 10 amino acids. V was shortened by 5 bases and J by 8 bases, with 6 bases between the two germline ends. The germline V gene has CDR1 KGHSH and CDR2 LQKENI. The CDR3 sequence is CASSANEAFF. DNA of the CDR3: TGTGCCAGCTCAGCGAACGAAGCTTTCTTT.

This chain connects TRBV6-2 or TRBV6-3 to TRBJ2-1, with a tentative D call TRBD2 (5 bases). Germline V gives CDR1 MNHEY, CDR2 SVGEGT. The V end lost 6 bases, the J end lost 9 bases, and 18 bases lay between the germline ends. The CDR3 runs to 14 residues. The CDR3 DNA reads as TGTGCCAGCAGCCCCCTACGGACTGGCGGTGAGCAGTTCTTC. It translates to CASSPLRTGGEQFF.

V is TRBV19 and J is TRBJ2-3; D possibly corresponds to TRBD1 (5 bases). CDR1 and CDR2 from the germline V gene are LNHDA and SQIVND (reference sequence). V lost 5 bases, J lost 4 bases, and 13 bases lay in between. The CDR3 is 14 amino acids. The CDR3 nucleotides are TGTGCCAGTAGTTATCAGGGTACGGCAGATACGCAGTATTTT. Its translation is CASSYQGTADTQYF.

This clone was counted a single time. The chain uses TRBV3-1 (or the pseudogene TRBV3-2) and TRBJ2-3; 7 nucleotides agree with TRBD2. This CDR3 region has 16 residues. V lost 3 bases to trimming and J lost 4 bases; unmatched junction nucleotides: 10. In germline, CDR1 is LGHDT, CDR2 YNNKEL (reference sequence). CDR3 region: CASSHVKRDVADTQYF. As DNA, the CDR3 is TGTGCCAGCAGCCACGTGAAGCGGGACGTTGCAGATACGCAGTATTTT.

The chain combines TRBV24-1 with TRBJ2-3, with D uncertain. This CDR3 contains 14 residues. The V gene's germline CDR1 is KGHDR and CDR2 SFDVKD. The germline V and J ends were trimmed by 1 base and 0 bases, with 4 bases remaining between them. CDR3 protein: CATSDLSSTDTQYF. The CDR3 nucleotides are TGTGCCACCAGTGATTTATCGAGCACAGATACGCAGTATTTT.

The rearrangement links TRBV11-2 to TRBJ2-7; tentative D call: TRBD2 (6 bases). The length of the CDR3 is 16 residues. Looked up from germline, CDR1 is SGHAT and CDR2 is FQNNGV. With 1 base removed from V and 0 bases from J, the gap between germline ends came to 13 bases. This CDR3 reads CASSLVRGLASYEQYF. CDR3 nucleotides: TGTGCCAGCAGCTTAGTGCGGGGACTGGCCTCCTACGAGCAGTACTTC.

This chain uses TRBV10-2 with TRBJ1-3; 8 bases agree with TRBD1. Losses at the gene ends were 3 bases for V and 7 bases for J; bases not matched to a gene: 2. The germline CDR1 and CDR2 sequences are WSHSY and SAAADI. There are 13 residues in the CDR3. The CDR3 protein is CASSEQGGNTIYF. DNA for the CDR3: TGCGCCAGCAGTGAACAGGGGGGGAACACCATATATTTT.

Only one count was recorded for this clone. The rearrangement joins TRBV30 to TRBJ1-1; possible D gene TRBD1, 6 bases. The CDR3 spans 14 residues. The V and J ends lost 0 bases and 3 bases respectively, with 11 bases between them. The germline V gene has CDR1 GTSNPN and CDR2 SVGIG (reference sequence). CDR3 sequence: CAWSVGGRDTEAFF. CDR3 sequence (DNA): TGTGCCTGGAGTGTAGGGGGAAGAGACACTGAAGCTTTCTTT.

The chain has TRBV7-9 and TRBJ1-1; D call uncertain. CDR1 SEHNR and CDR2 FQNEAQ come from the germline V gene (reference sequence). The V end lost 5 bases, the J end lost 9 bases, and 13 bases lay between the germline ends. The CDR3 has 12 amino acids. The CDR3 region is CASSVIRAKAFF. In DNA, the CDR3 is TGTGCCAGCAGCGTCATACGCGCGAAAGCTTTCTTT.

The CDR3 region is CASSTGTSYDNEQFF. The CDR3 region has the DNA TGCGCCAGCAGTACCGGGACTAGCTACGACAATGAGCAGTTCTTC. The gene calls are TRBV10-2 and TRBJ2-1, with 9 bases that match TRBD2. After removal of 5 bases from V and 5 bases from J, the junction contained 7 bases not matched to a gene. This CDR3 spans 15 amino acids. Germline loops: CDR1 WSHSY, CDR2 SAAADI.

The chain has TRBV30 and TRBJ1-3; D is undetermined. V shed 5 bases and J shed 4 bases, with 9 bases lying between them. The germline V gene encodes CDR1 GTSNPN and CDR2 SVGIG (reference sequence). This CDR3 region has 12 residues. In DNA form, the CDR3 reads TGTGCCTGGCAAGGCGGCGGAAACACCATATATTTT. This sequence encodes CAWQGGGNTIYF.